This T cell receptor (beta chain) is from a study of T cell changes during pregnancy in multiple sclerosis (dated by TCRdb to between 2018 and 2020). Background for the entire study: In women with multiple sclerosis, the researchers looked at how the T cell repertoire shifted as pregnancy progressed.

This clone was seen only a few times. Its recognized antigen is unknown. Base quality data are lacking; no much larger clone is found one base away. From a lookup of the germline V gene, CDR1 and CDR2 are LGHNA and YNFKEQ. The CDR3 has 14 amino acids, counting the end cysteine and phenylalanine. Solely the CDR3 DNA is kept, with 42 bases framed from the first base. V drops 1 base and J drops 6 bases, leaving 9 bases in between. Libraries came from the immunoSEQ multiplex PCR assay. TCRdb obtained this table from immuneACCESS and retained in-frame rearrangements with V and J assigned. These tables miss some clones; where compared with another copy, unresolved V genes account for less than half of the shortfall, and the remainder is unexplained. This sample holds roughly 67,000 clones; about 89% were observed only once. Together, the top ten hold roughly 1.4% of the sample.

The starting material was peripheral blood, obtained in the second trimester of pregnancy. The source of this sequence is a female donor with multiple sclerosis, enrolled in a pregnancy study. The chain links TRBV4-2 with TRBJ1-4; the D gene assignment is ambiguous. The CDR3 loop reads CASSQVERDEKLFF. The DNA sequence follows: TGTGCCAGCAGCCAAGTGGAGAGGGATGAAAAACTGTTTTTT.